The clone carrying this TCR beta chain showed up just a few times. TCRdb re-analysed the 5' RACE reads in MiXCR, keeping a single row per CDR3 protein. Counted here are about 1.7 million distinct CDR3 sequences, about 31% occurring once; the ten biggest clones make up about 0.25%. This specimen belongs to a study of identical twins. The germline V and J ends were trimmed by 2 bases and 3 bases, with 7 bases remaining between them. The germline CDR1 and CDR2 sequences are MNHEY and SVGEGT. This CDR3 has 13 amino acids. The TCR was taken from a newborn girl in good health. Material for sequencing was cord blood. The genes are TRBV6-2 or TRBV6-3 and TRBJ1-2; no reliable D call. CDR3 DNA: TGTGCCAGCAGTTACGAGCCGGACTATGGCTACACCTTC. Translated: CASSYEPDYGYTF.